The present T cell receptor beta chain was sequenced within a study of blood T cell repertoires in COVID-19. Overall study: In each case, the material was cDNA or gDNA derived from T cells, B-cell-depleted T cells, or PBMCs.

The CDR3 is made up of 12 amino acids. The germline V gene encodes CDR1 MDHEN and CDR2 SYDVKM. Trimming shortened V by 6 bases and J by 13 bases, and 18 bases separated the two germline ends. Original methodology: Estimates of nucleated cell counts were drawn from the amplification of reference gene primers. TCRdb's table, derived via immunoSEQ multiplex PCR, lists solely in-frame clones and lacks some. V, J and clone size derive from that table, while D and trimming were established from the DNA sequence. The sample shows tens of thousands of clones, around 84% of them seen only once. V is TRBV28 and J is TRBJ2-5; D is perhaps TRBD2 (6 bases). The clonotype comes from a human donor with active COVID-19. The donor label of this sample is uncertain. The sequenced material came from peripheral blood. The CDR3 protein is CASSRGDAPLYF. The DNA for the CDR3 is TGTGCCAGCAGCCGCGGGGATGCCCCCCTGTACTTC.